Shown below are 14 T cell receptor beta chains from a single sample sequenced in a study of radiation and T cells in renal cell carcinoma. Data came from immunoSEQ multiplex PCR; TCRdb stores just in-frame clones and leaves some out. The sample yields around 99,000 clones, roughly 84% seen once. The time point was: blood 4 weeks post-SBRT, at nephrectomy. Treatment of the sample: 15 Gy SBRT to primary tumor, nephrectomy 4 weeks later. This specimen was blood, taken from a patient whose treatment included radiotherapy and nephrectomy. These receptors were taken from a man aged 60 to 75 with renal cell carcinoma.

This sequence joins TRBV5-6 and TRBJ2-1; 11 positions match TRBD2. Germline CDR1 and CDR2: SGHDT and YYEEEE. The CDR3 covers 16 residues. The V segment lost 4 bases and the J segment 4 bases; nucleotides outside the gene matches: 7. CDR3 sequence (DNA): TGTGCCAGCAGCCCGTCCGGGACTAGCGGATACAATGAGCAGTTCTTC. Its translation: CASSPSGTSGYNEQFF.

This clone was seen only once. This chain connects TRBV7-6 to TRBJ1-1; D uncertain. This CDR3 is built from 16 residues. The germline V gene has CDR1 SGHVS and CDR2 FNYEAQ. Trimming removed 2 bases at V and 1 base at J, with 14 bases between. The CDR3 DNA follows: TGTGCCAGCAGCTTAACTCCCCGAACAGAGAACACTGAAGCTTTCTTT. Encoded protein: CASSLTPRTENTEAFF.

This sequence joins TRBV27 and TRBJ1-6; D remains unclear. The CDR3 runs 17 residues. Germline V gene lookup returns CDR1 MNHEY and CDR2 SMNVEV (reference sequence). Trimming took off 3 bases at V and 0 bases at J, with 12 bases between the two ends. CDR3 DNA: TGTGCCAGCAGTTTCACAGTCTCCGGCTCCTATAATTCACCCCTCCACTTT. This translates into CASSFTVSGSYNSPLHF.

The J gene is TRBJ2-5, the V gene TRBV18, with 9 bases that match TRBD2. V lost 4 bases to trimming and J lost 2 bases; unmatched junction nucleotides: 2. CDR3 length equals 14 residues. From germline, CDR1 is KGHSH and CDR2 LQKENI. CDR3 nucleotides: TGTGCCAGCTCACGCAGCGGGGGGCAAGAGACCCAGTACTTC. As protein: CASSRSGGQETQYF.

This clone was found once. The chain uses TRBV6-5 and TRBJ1-1, with 7 positions matching TRBD1. With V trimmed by 4 bases and J by 5 bases, 13 bases remained unmatched. The CDR3 contains 16 residues. In germline, CDR1 is MNHEY, CDR2 SVGAGI. Written as DNA, the CDR3 is TGTGCCAGCAGTTTGGGATGGGACAGCGGAAAGACTGAAGCTTTCTTT. It yields the protein CASSLGWDSGKTEAFF.

The chain is built from TRBV11-2 and TRBJ2-3; 7 bases match TRBD1. CDR3 length equals 15 residues. Germline V gives CDR1 SGHAT, CDR2 FQNNGV. Trimming cost V 5 bases and J 5 bases; bases outside gene matches: 10. The CDR3 loop reads CASSLRRDSRDTQYF. The CDR3 DNA reads as TGTGCCAGCAGCCTACGCCGGGACAGTAGAGATACGCAGTATTTT. The variable domain in full, completed from reference TRBV11-2 and TRBJ2-3, reads EAGVAQSPRYKIIEKRQSVAFWCNPISGHATLYWYQQILGQGPKLLIQFQNNGVVDDSQLPKDRFSAERLKGVDSTLKIQPAKLEDSAVYLCASSLRRDSRDTQYFGPGTRLTVL.

This clone has a handful of counts. The chain has TRBV11-2 and TRBJ1-4; no definite D call. The CDR3 is 16 residues long. Germline CDR1 is SGHAT and CDR2 is FQNNGV. V shed 1 base and J shed 1 base, with 10 bases lying between them. The CDR3 loop is CASSLGTAGTNEKLFF. The CDR3 region has the DNA TGTGCCAGCAGCTTAGGCACGGCGGGAACTAATGAAAAACTGTTTTTT.

V gene TRBV2 combines with J gene TRBJ2-4, with 7 bases aligning to TRBD2. This CDR3 has 17 amino acids. Unmatched junction bases numbered 5, after V lost 0 bases and J lost 0 bases. Germline CDR1 and CDR2: SNHLY and FYNNEI. CDR3 region: CASSEALSSGAKNIQYF. The CDR3 DNA reads as TGTGCCAGCAGTGAAGCGCTGTCTAGCGGAGCCAAAAACATTCAGTACTTC.

This chain links TRBV10-3 with TRBJ1-3; D is ambiguous. The CDR3 is 17 amino acids. V was clipped by 7 bases and J by 8 bases, with 27 bases between them. Per the germline V gene, CDR1 is ENHRY and CDR2 is SYGVKD. The CDR3, as DNA: TGTGCCATCACCCGGGCCTCCAAGCTAGGGCTGGCGGACACCATATATTTT. It is translated as CAITRASKLGLADTIYF.

The V and J genes are TRBV7-2 and TRBJ2-2, with TRBD2 matching 7 bases. Germline CDR1 is SGHTA and CDR2 is FQGNSA. This CDR3 is 16 amino acids long. Losses at the gene ends were 5 bases for V and 2 bases for J; bases not matched to a gene: 8. CDR3 DNA: TGTGCCAGCAGCGAAGGCGGGAGCTCAAACACCGGGGAGCTGTTTTTT. Translating it yields CASSEGGSSNTGELFF.

The chain recombines TRBV25-1 with TRBJ2-2; 9 bases match TRBD1. The CDR3 runs 16 residues. The V segment lost 3 bases and the J segment 4 bases; nucleotides outside the gene matches: 6. CDR1 MGHDK and CDR2 SYGVNS come from the germline V gene. The CDR3 DNA reads as TGTGCCAGCAGTGATAGGACAGGGGCGCTCACCGGGGAGCTGTTTTTT. It codes for CASSDRTGALTGELFF.

The rearrangement joins TRBV27 to TRBJ2-7, with 7 bases fitting TRBD2. J gave up 8 bases and V 5 bases, and 6 bases lay outside the gene matches. The length of the CDR3 is 12 residues. Germline assignment: CDR1 MNHEY and CDR2 SMNVEV (reference sequence). The CDR3 nucleotides are TGTGCCAGCAGTCTCCCGGGAGGACAGCAGTACTTC. Encoded protein: CASSLPGGQQYF.

The gene calls are TRBV4-2 and TRBJ2-1; 7 bases line up with TRBD2. In germline, CDR1 is LGHNA, CDR2 YNFKEQ. V dropped 1 base and J dropped 8; count of bases not matched to a gene: 8. This CDR3 has 15 amino acids. CDR3 in DNA: TGTGCCAGCAGCCAAGGGGCGGGAGCCCTCGATGAGCAGTTCTTC. It is translated as CASSQGAGALDEQFF.

This sequence joins TRBV7-3 and TRBJ2-6; D is undetermined. The germline V and J ends were trimmed by 3 bases and 5 bases, with 14 bases remaining between them. In germline, CDR1 is SGHTA, CDR2 FQGTGA. This CDR3 has 16 amino acids. The CDR3 bases are TGTGCCAGCAGCTTGGGCCTACAAAGTCGGGCCAACGTCCTGACTTTC. It encodes CASSLGLQSRANVLTF.